Here is one TCR beta chain with its context. This study enrolled people aged roughly 18 to 100 from approximately 24 US geographic areas. The sample comes from a study of blood T cell repertoires in COVID-19. About the research overall: Collection of acute and convalescent COVID-19 samples took place in the United States, Italy and Spain. T cells, B-cell-depleted T cells, or PBMCs supplied cDNA or gDNA.

In germline, CDR1 is SQVTM, CDR2 ANQGSEA. This CDR3 has 14 residues. Trimming at V came to 6 bases and at J to 6 bases, leaving 11 bases not matched to a gene. The assay was immunoSEQ multiplex PCR, and TCRdb's table has in-frame clones only and misses some. The table has roughly 190,000 clones, roughly 84% seen once. The source of this sequence is a woman aged 25 to 39 who had been exposed to COVID-19. The chain couples TRBV29-1 to TRBJ2-3; 8 nucleotides line up with TRBD1. The source material was PBMCs or T cells enriched from blood (not recorded which). The CDR3 loop reads CSVAGQVQLDTQYF. The CDR3 coding sequence is TGCAGCGTGGCGGGACAGGTTCAGTTGGATACGCAGTATTTT.